Ten or more counts support the clone carrying this TCR beta chain. Its antigen is undetermined. The protocol attached unique molecular identifiers to individual cDNA molecules. TCRdb redid the calling of the 5' RACE reads with MiXCR, one entry per CDR3 protein. The repertoire holds tens of thousands of distinct CDR3 sequences, with approximately 6.3% as singletons. The V and J ends lost 5 bases and 3 bases respectively, with 7 bases between them. This CDR3 spans 12 amino acids. Germline CDR1 is MDHEN and CDR2 is SYDVKM. The data derive from a study of early T cells in non-severe SARS-CoV-2 infection. Looking at the study overall: The input, bulk RNA from unsorted whole blood, was sequenced, and chains were unpaired.

Study-wide points: Private and CD4 specificities were missed by VDJdb matching, which favored anti-spike CD8 responses.

The chain couples TRBV28 to TRBJ1-2, with D unclear. This receptor was obtained from an adult who was a healthcare worker with PCR-confirmed SARS-CoV-2 infection or an uninfected control (not recorded which). Sequenced here: whole blood, sampled at baseline. The DNA of the CDR3 is TGTGCCAGCAGTCCGGGCTACTATGGCTACACCTTC. It is translated as CASSPGYYGYTF.